This T cell receptor beta chain derives from a study of persistence of HIV-infected CD4 T cells. The overall study: Up to roughly 180 mL blood was drawn at multiple time points; a couple of donors had single-time leukapheresis.

The stimulus was an HIV-1 Gag 15-mer peptide pool, 0.95 to 1 ug/peptide/mL. Sorted nonresponding memory CD4+ T cells were CD40L-negative, CD69-negative, CD45RO-high. Study-wide results and limits: TCRbeta richness was lower in CMV- and Gag-responding cells than in anti-CD3/anti-CD28-responding cells. Degenerate expanded CDR3beta sequences were enriched among CMV- and Gag-responding cells.

The immunoSEQ assay was version 4, run in survey mode. TCRdb's table, derived via immunoSEQ multiplex PCR, lists solely in-frame clones and lacks some. The table lists about 36,000 clones, around 83% of them singletons. To note about this clone: Its antigen is currently unknown.

The clonotype originates from an adult with HIV. The donor label of this sample is uncertain. Material: cultured CD4+ T cells from PBMCs, obtained from a patient who received antiretroviral therapy.

The CDR3 nucleotides are TGTGCCAGCAGCGTAGTAGAGGGGGGGTTCACAGATACGCAGTATTTT. This gives the protein CASSVVEGGFTDTQYF. The chain links TRBV9 to TRBJ2-3; weak D call: TRBD2 (7 bases). CDR1 SGDLS and CDR2 YYNGEE come from the germline V gene. The CDR3 totals 16 residues. The V end was cut by 0 bases, the J end by 2 bases, with 13 bases between.